These T cell receptor beta chains were read from a single sample in a study of T cells during gluten challenge in celiac disease. Each CDR3 protein gets one entry after TCRdb re-called the single-cell sequencing reads with MiXCR. The table shows under 400 distinct CDR3 sequences, with more than 25% occurring only once. This specimen consisted of gluten-specific CD4+ T cells sorted from blood using tetramers, obtained at baseline or on day 6, 14 or 28 of gluten challenge (not recorded which). These receptors were taken from a female donor with celiac disease. The CDR3 runs from the conserved cysteine through the conserved F or W. Fields, in order: V gene, clone size, D gene, J gene, CDR3 DNA, CDR3 protein. D genes are given only for firm matches. The size entry is marked missing in some rows and otherwise reads once, few, many or a size class.

v_gene: TRBV19; abundance: .; d_gene: .; j_gene: TRBJ2-2; CDR3nt: TGTGCCAGTAGTATAGATAGAGGGTGGGACACCGGGGAGCTGTTTTTT; CDR3aa: CASSIDRGWDTGELFF
v_gene: TRBV7-3; abundance: .; d_gene: .; j_gene: TRBJ2-3; CDR3nt: TGTGCCAGCAGCTTATACGGGGGGCCCCCAGATACGCAGTATTTT; CDR3aa: CASSLYGGPPDTQYF
v_gene: TRBV7-8; abundance: medium-sized; d_gene: .; j_gene: TRBJ1-2; CDR3nt: TGTGCCAGCAGCTTAACGCAGGGCGCTGGCTACACCTTC; CDR3aa: CASSLTQGAGYTF
v_gene: TRBV29-1; abundance: .; d_gene: .; j_gene: TRBJ2-3; CDR3nt: TGCAGCGTTGAAGATCCACCGAGCACAGATACGCAGTATTTT; CDR3aa: CSVEDPPSTDTQYF
v_gene: TRBV20-1; abundance: .; d_gene: TRBD2; j_gene: TRBJ2-6; CDR3nt: TGCAGTGCTAACCGAGCGGGGGGGATCTCTGGAGACAACGTCGTGACTTTC; CDR3aa: CSANRAGGISGDNVVTF
v_gene: TRBV7-2; abundance: .; d_gene: TRBD1; j_gene: TRBJ1-3; CDR3nt: TGTGCCAGCAGCTCGACGGGACAGGGGGCTTTCCACACCATATATTTT; CDR3aa: CASSSTGQGAFHTIYF
v_gene: TRBV5-1; abundance: few; d_gene: TRBD1; j_gene: TRBJ1-2; CDR3nt: TGCGCCAGCAGCTTGGCCGGGGGACAGGGCGTTGTGGGAGGCTACACCTTC; CDR3aa: CASSLAGGQGVVGGYTF
v_gene: TRBV30; abundance: hyperexpanded; d_gene: TRBD1; j_gene: TRBJ2-2; CDR3nt: TGTGCCTGGAGTCAGACAGGGTGGGACACCGGGGAGCTGTTTTTT; CDR3aa: CAWSQTGWDTGELFF
v_gene: TRBV7-6; abundance: .; d_gene: TRBD2; j_gene: TRBJ2-3; CDR3nt: TGTGCCAGCAGCTTAGCGGCAGCGGGGGGGACAGATACGCAGTATTTT; CDR3aa: CASSLAAAGGTDTQYF
v_gene: TRBV5-3; abundance: .; d_gene: .; j_gene: TRBJ1-2; CDR3nt: TGTGCCAGCAGCCAATCTACGAGCTATGGCTACACCTTC; CDR3aa: CASSQSTSYGYTF
v_gene: TRBV4-2; abundance: few; d_gene: TRBD1; j_gene: TRBJ1-1; CDR3nt: TGTGCCAGCAGCCAATTGGGACAGGGTGAGACTGAAGCTTTCTTT; CDR3aa: CASSQLGQGETEAFF
v_gene: TRBV7-3; abundance: medium-sized; d_gene: .; j_gene: TRBJ1-3; CDR3nt: TGTGCCAGCAGCATAAGGGGTGGGGACACCATATATTTT; CDR3aa: CASSIRGGDTIYF
v_gene: TRBV29-1; abundance: .; d_gene: .; j_gene: TRBJ2-1; CDR3nt: TGCAGCGTTGAACTATCCCTACTGGCAAATGAGCAGTTCTTC; CDR3aa: CSVELSLLANEQFF
v_gene: TRBV29-1; abundance: .; d_gene: .; j_gene: TRBJ1-4; CDR3nt: TGCAGCGTTGCCCTACCGGCTGATGAACAACTGTTTTTT; CDR3aa: CSVALPADEQLFF
v_gene: TRBV19; abundance: medium-sized; d_gene: .; j_gene: TRBJ2-7; CDR3nt: TGTGCCAGTAGCAACAGCTGGGGGGAGCAGTACTTC; CDR3aa: CASSNSWGEQYF
v_gene: TRBV19; abundance: once; d_gene: .; j_gene: TRBJ2-2; CDR3nt: TGTGCCAGTAGTATAGATAGAGGGTGGGACACCGAGGAGCTGTTTTTT; CDR3aa: CASSIDRGWDTEELFF
v_gene: TRBV29-1; abundance: few; d_gene: .; j_gene: TRBJ1-4; CDR3nt: TGCAGCGTTGCCCTACCGGCTGATGAAAAACTGTTTTTT; CDR3aa: CSVALPADEKLFF
v_gene: TRBV20-1; abundance: many; d_gene: .; j_gene: TRBJ2-7; CDR3nt: TGCAGTGCTACCCAACAGGCAGGCCACGAGCAGTACTTC; CDR3aa: CSATQQAGHEQYF
v_gene: TRBV4-3; abundance: few; d_gene: TRBD2; j_gene: TRBJ2-3; CDR3nt: TGCGCCAGCAGCCAAGCGGTCGGGGGGGCCTTGTATGGAGATACGCAGTATTTT; CDR3aa: CASSQAVGGALYGDTQYF
v_gene: TRBV5-1; abundance: .; d_gene: .; j_gene: TRBJ2-2; CDR3nt: TGCGCCAGCAGCTTGGTGGCAGTCATGTGGGACACCGGGGAGTTGTTTTTT; CDR3aa: CASSLVAVMWDTGELFF
v_gene: TRBV9; abundance: medium-sized; d_gene: .; j_gene: TRBJ1-1; CDR3nt: TGTGCCAGCAGCGTAGGGGCAGAAGGAAACACTGAAGCTTTCTTT; CDR3aa: CASSVGAEGNTEAFF
v_gene: TRBV5-1; abundance: large; d_gene: .; j_gene: TRBJ1-4; CDR3nt: TGCGCCAGCAGCTTAGGGGCCGGTGAAGAAAAACTGTTTTTT; CDR3aa: CASSLGAGEEKLFF
v_gene: TRBV7-6; abundance: hyperexpanded; d_gene: TRBD2; j_gene: TRBJ2-3; CDR3nt: TGTGCCAGCAGCTCCGTCCCGGGACTAGCGGGAGGGATCTTAGATACGCAGTATTTT; CDR3aa: CASSSVPGLAGGILDTQYF
v_gene: TRBV19; abundance: few; d_gene: TRBD1; j_gene: TRBJ2-7; CDR3nt: TGTGCCAGTAGTGTCCGGACAGGGGGCGCGGTGCAGTACTTC; CDR3aa: CASSVRTGGAVQYF
v_gene: TRBV19; abundance: few; d_gene: TRBD1; j_gene: TRBJ2-1; CDR3nt: TGTGCCAGTAGGATGGGACAGGGTCTCTACAATGAGCAGTTCTTC; CDR3aa: CASRMGQGLYNEQFF
v_gene: TRBV20-1; abundance: medium-sized; d_gene: .; j_gene: TRBJ1-1; CDR3nt: TGCAGTGCCAAATCCGGGAACACTGAAGCTTTCTTT; CDR3aa: CSAKSGNTEAFF
v_gene: TRBV5-6; abundance: once; d_gene: .; j_gene: TRBJ1-2; CDR3nt: TGTGCCAGCAGCCCAATCCTCCAGGAGGGCTACACCTTC; CDR3aa: CASSPILQEGYTF
v_gene: TRBV7-2; abundance: .; d_gene: TRBD2; j_gene: TRBJ2-5; CDR3nt: TGTGCCAGCAACTTAAGGGCGGGGGGACAAGAGACCCAGTACTTC; CDR3aa: CASNLRAGGQETQYF
v_gene: TRBV4-3; abundance: hyperexpanded; d_gene: .; j_gene: TRBJ2-1; CDR3nt: TGCGCCAGCAGCCCCCCGGGGGTGGCCGATGAGCAGTTCTTC; CDR3aa: CASSPPGVADEQFF
v_gene: TRBV20-1; abundance: many; d_gene: .; j_gene: TRBJ1-5; CDR3nt: TGCAGTGCTTTGCGACAGGCCGATCAGCCCCAGCATTTT; CDR3aa: CSALRQADQPQHF
v_gene: TRBV9; abundance: few; d_gene: TRBD2; j_gene: TRBJ2-3; CDR3nt: TGTGCCAGCAGCGTAGTCGGGACTAGCGTAGATACGCAGTATTTT; CDR3aa: CASSVVGTSVDTQYF
v_gene: TRBV29-1; abundance: .; d_gene: TRBD1; j_gene: TRBJ2-3; CDR3nt: TGCAGCGTTGCGCCAGGGGGAGGCACAGATACGCAGTATTTT; CDR3aa: CSVAPGGGTDTQYF
v_gene: TRBV10-3; abundance: .; d_gene: .; j_gene: TRBJ2-1; CDR3nt: TGTGCCTCAACAATGCTCGCTTTCTACAATGAGCAGTTCTTC; CDR3aa: CASTMLAFYNEQFF
v_gene: TRBV29-1; abundance: many; d_gene: TRBD2; j_gene: TRBJ2-7; CDR3nt: TGCAGCGTGGGGGGAGGGACCTCCTACGAGCAGTACTTC; CDR3aa: CSVGGGTSYEQYF
v_gene: TRBV5-1; abundance: large; d_gene: .; j_gene: TRBJ2-3; CDR3nt: TGCGCCAGCTGTATCCGAAGCACAGATACGCAGTATTTT; CDR3aa: CASCIRSTDTQYF
v_gene: TRBV6-4; abundance: many; d_gene: TRBD2; j_gene: TRBJ2-3; CDR3nt: TGTGCCAGCAGTGACTCGAGCGGGAGGGCCGGCACAGATACGCAGTATTTT; CDR3aa: CASSDSSGRAGTDTQYF
v_gene: TRBV5-1; abundance: medium-sized; d_gene: .; j_gene: TRBJ2-3; CDR3nt: TGCGCCAGCAGTCTCACCGCCGGGACCTTCAGCACAGATACGCAGTATTTT; CDR3aa: CASSLTAGTFSTDTQYF
v_gene: TRBV5-6; abundance: once; d_gene: .; j_gene: TRBJ2-3; CDR3nt: TGTGCCAGCAGCTTGTTTCTGCGGAGCACAGATACGCAGTATTTT; CDR3aa: CASSLFLRSTDTQYF
v_gene: TRBV20-1; abundance: medium-sized; d_gene: TRBD1; j_gene: TRBJ2-1; CDR3nt: TGCAGTGCAGAACGGACATACGCAGGGGGTGAGCAGTTCTTC; CDR3aa: CSAERTYAGGEQFF
v_gene: TRBV20-1; abundance: hyperexpanded; d_gene: TRBD2; j_gene: TRBJ2-6; CDR3nt: TGCAGTGCTAACCGAGCGGGGGGGATCTCTGGGGCCAACGTCCTGACTTTC; CDR3aa: CSANRAGGISGANVLTF
v_gene: TRBV29-1; abundance: .; d_gene: TRBD2; j_gene: TRBJ2-2; CDR3nt: TGCAGCGTCGGGACTAGCGGGGGGGCTGCCGGGGAGCTGTTTTTT; CDR3aa: CSVGTSGGAAGELFF
v_gene: TRBV7-6; abundance: few; d_gene: .; j_gene: TRBJ2-5; CDR3nt: TGTGCCAGCAGCTTTGCTGCGCAAGGGGCCGAGTATACCCAAGAGACCCAGTACTTC; CDR3aa: CASSFAAQGAEYTQETQYF
v_gene: TRBV6-5; abundance: few; d_gene: .; j_gene: TRBJ1-1; CDR3nt: TGTGCCAGCAGCGACAGGACGGGGAGGAACACTGAAGCTTTCTTT; CDR3aa: CASSDRTGRNTEAFF
v_gene: TRBV7-2; abundance: hyperexpanded; d_gene: TRBD2; j_gene: TRBJ2-7; CDR3nt: TGTGCCAGCAGCTTAAGGTCTAGCGGGGCCCACGAGCAGTACTTC; CDR3aa: CASSLRSSGAHEQYF
v_gene: TRBV20-1; abundance: few; d_gene: .; j_gene: TRBJ2-5; CDR3nt: TGCAGTGCTAGCCGGCAGTACCAAGAGACCCAGTACTTC; CDR3aa: CSASRQYQETQYF
v_gene: TRBV7-2; abundance: medium-sized; d_gene: .; j_gene: TRBJ2-1; CDR3nt: TGTGCCAGCAGCTCTACAGGTAACCTTGAGCAGTTCTTC; CDR3aa: CASSSTGNLEQFF
v_gene: TRBV6-2/TRBV6-3; abundance: many; d_gene: .; j_gene: TRBJ2-7; CDR3nt: TGTGCCTCTAACGGGGCCCTGGGAGAGCAGTACTTC; CDR3aa: CASNGALGEQYF
v_gene: TRBV6-2/TRBV6-3; abundance: hyperexpanded; d_gene: TRBD2; j_gene: TRBJ2-7; CDR3nt: TGTGCCAGCAGCCCTACGGCGGGGGGCGAGCAGTACTTC; CDR3aa: CASSPTAGGEQYF